These 5 T cell receptor beta chains share one sample of origin, sequenced in a study of T cells after yellow fever vaccination. TCRdb recomputed calls from the 5' RACE reads with MiXCR, one row per CDR3 protein. The table lists approximately 350,000 distinct CDR3 sequences, 11% of them singletons, with roughly a sixth in the top ten. Sequencing used PBMCs, obtained on the day of the first yellow fever vaccination. The source is a man younger than 35 who received the YFV17D yellow fever vaccine.

The chain uses TRBV28 and TRBJ2-1; either TRBD1 or TRBD2 may supply D (5 bases each). The CDR3 runs 14 residues. V was pared by 6 bases and J by 8 bases, with 17 bases between. Germline V lookup: CDR1 MDHEN, CDR2 SYDVKM. The CDR3 protein is CASRPPTGHDEQFF. For the CDR3, the DNA is TGTGCCAGCAGACCACCCACGGGGCACGATGAGCAGTTCTTC. Drawing the rest from reference TRBV28 and TRBJ2-1, the complete variable domain is DVKVTQSSRYLVKRTGEKVFLECVQDMDHENMFWYRQDPGLGLRLIYFSYDVKMKEKGDIPEGYSVSREKKERFSLILESASTNQTSMYLCASRPPTGHDEQFFGPGTRLTVL.

This clonotype turned up a few times. The chain joins TRBV7-6 to TRBJ2-1; 9 bases match TRBD1. Germline lookup yields CDR1 SGHVS and CDR2 FNYEAQ. This CDR3 has 18 amino acids. The trim removed 1 base at V and 3 bases at J, leaving 10 bases unmatched. The CDR3 DNA is TGTGCCAGCAGCTTAGTCCTCCGGGACAGGGACTTCTACAATGAGCAGTTCTTC. Protein product: CASSLVLRDRDFYNEQFF.

The rearrangement links TRBV18 to TRBJ2-7; D may match TRBD1 or TRBD2 (7 bases each). From germline, CDR1 is KGHSH and CDR2 LQKENI. Trimming left V 3 bases short and J 4 bases short, with 16 bases between. This CDR3 has 15 residues. The CDR3 DNA reads as TGTGCCAGCTCACCCCCCGGCAGGGGGGGTTACGAGCAGTACTTC. This gives the protein CASSPPGRGGYEQYF.

This clonotype has only a few counts. The chain carries TRBV20-1 and TRBJ2-1, with 8 bases matching TRBD2. Per germline, CDR1 DFQATT and CDR2 SNEGSKA (reference sequence). The CDR3 extends over 14 amino acids. Trimming at V came to 6 bases and at J to 7 bases, leaving 11 bases not matched to a gene. The CDR3 bases are TGCAGTGCCGCTTTGGGGACTAGGAGGAATGAGCAGTTCTTC. Its protein product is CSAALGTRRNEQFF.

V is TRBV13 and J is TRBJ2-7; D remains ambiguous. V was trimmed by 2 bases and J by 2 bases, leaving 7 bases between them. The CDR3 length is 13 residues. Germline-derived CDR1 and CDR2 are PRHDT and FYEKMQ (reference sequence). DNA for the CDR3: TGTGCCAGCAGCTTAATTGATGCCTACGAGCAGTACGTC. Translation: CASSLIDAYEQYV.